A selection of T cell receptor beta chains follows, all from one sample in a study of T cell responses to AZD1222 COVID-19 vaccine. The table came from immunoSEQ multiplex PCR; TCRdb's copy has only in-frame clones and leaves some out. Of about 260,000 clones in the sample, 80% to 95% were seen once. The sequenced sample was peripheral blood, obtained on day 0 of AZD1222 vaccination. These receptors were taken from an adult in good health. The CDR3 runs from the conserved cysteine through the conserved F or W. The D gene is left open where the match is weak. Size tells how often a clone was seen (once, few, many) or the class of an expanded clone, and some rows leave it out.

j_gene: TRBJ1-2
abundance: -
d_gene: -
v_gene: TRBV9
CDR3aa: CASSVGRGTPTYGYTF
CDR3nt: TGTGCCAGCAGCGTAGGCCGTGGAACACCAACCTATGGCTACACCTTC

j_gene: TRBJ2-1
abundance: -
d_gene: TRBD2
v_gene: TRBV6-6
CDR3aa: CASSYSLAGLGNEQFF
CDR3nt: TGTGCCAGCAGTTACTCTCTAGCGGGCCTAGGGAATGAGCAGTTCTTC

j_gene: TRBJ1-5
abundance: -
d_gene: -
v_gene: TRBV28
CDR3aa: CASSLYSRQTNQPQHF
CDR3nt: TGTGCCAGCAGTTTATACTCGAGGCAGACTAATCAGCCCCAGCATTTT

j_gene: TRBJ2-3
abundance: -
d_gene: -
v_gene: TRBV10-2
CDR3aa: CASSESVDYRNTQYF
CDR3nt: TGCGCCAGCAGTGAGTCGGTGGACTACAGGAATACGCAGTATTTT

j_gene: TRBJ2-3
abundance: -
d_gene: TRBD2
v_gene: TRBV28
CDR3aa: CASVKVAGGTDTQYF
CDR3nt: TGTGCCAGCGTGAAGGTAGCGGGGGGCACAGATACGCAGTATTTT

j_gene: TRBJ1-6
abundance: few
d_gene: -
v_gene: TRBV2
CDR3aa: CASSFDRGSNSPLHF
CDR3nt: TGTGCCAGCAGTTTTGACAGAGGTTCCAATTCACCCCTCCACTTT

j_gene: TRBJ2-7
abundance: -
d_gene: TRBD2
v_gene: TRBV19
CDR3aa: CASRPGGGPGEQYF
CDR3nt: TGTGCCAGTAGACCCGGGGGGGGACCTGGCGAGCAGTACTTC

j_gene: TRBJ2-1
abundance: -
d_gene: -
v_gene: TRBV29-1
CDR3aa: CSVGSRDSYNEQFF
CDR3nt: TGCAGCGTCGGTTCTAGAGACTCCTACAATGAGCAGTTCTTC

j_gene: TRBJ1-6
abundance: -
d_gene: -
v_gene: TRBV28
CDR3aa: CASSLVVDSYNNSPLHF
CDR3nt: TGTGCCAGCAGTTTAGTGGTGGACAGTTATAACAATTCACCCCTCCACTTT

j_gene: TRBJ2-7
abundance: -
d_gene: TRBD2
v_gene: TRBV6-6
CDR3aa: CASRTLAEGLEQYF
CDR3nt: TGTGCCAGCAGAACCCTAGCGGAGGGCCTCGAGCAGTACTTC

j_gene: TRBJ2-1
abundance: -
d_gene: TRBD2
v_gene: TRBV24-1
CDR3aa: CATSGRLAGVDEQFF
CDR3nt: TGTGCCACCAGTGGACGACTAGCGGGTGTCGATGAGCAGTTCTTC

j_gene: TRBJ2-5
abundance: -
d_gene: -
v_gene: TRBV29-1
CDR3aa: CSVEGRREQETQYF
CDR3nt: TGCAGCGTTGAAGGCCGGCGTGAGCAAGAGACCCAGTACTTC

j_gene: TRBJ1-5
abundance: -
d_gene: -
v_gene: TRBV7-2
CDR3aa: CASSLKGGDLQPQHF
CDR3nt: TGTGCCAGCAGCCTCAAGGGAGGGGACCTTCAGCCCCAGCATTTT

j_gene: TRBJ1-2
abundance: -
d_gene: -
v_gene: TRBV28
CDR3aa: CASSLSGALYGYTF
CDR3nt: TGTGCCAGCAGTTTATCAGGGGCCCTCTATGGCTACACCTTC